This entry features one T cell receptor beta chain sequence. Its antigen is undetermined. The assay was immunoSEQ multiplex PCR, and TCRdb's table has in-frame clones only and misses some. In the table there are 75,000 to 90,000 clones, roughly 86% of which are singletons. The data were taken from a study of T cell repertoires and HLA-DP antigens. Findings and caveats of the study: Against one allele, clones undetected before culture averaged about 35%; against the other, 50% to 65%. Naive and memory CD4+ cells were analysed together, not apart.

Sequencing was done on a sample of CD4+ T cells from PBMCs. The TCR was taken from a man in his forties or fifties in good health and CMV-seronegative.

CDR3 nucleotides: TGTGCCAGCAGCTCAACAGGGGACGGAAACACCATATATTTT. This codes for CASSSTGDGNTIYF. V usage is TRBV28 and J usage is TRBJ1-3, with 7 bases aligning to TRBD1. Losses at the gene ends were 6 bases for V and 4 bases for J; bases not matched to a gene: 6. Germline CDR1 and CDR2: MDHEN and SYDVKM. CDR3 length: 14 amino acids. Looking up the rest from reference TRBV28 and TRBJ1-3 gives the full variable domain: DVKVTQSSRYLVKRTGEKVFLECVQDMDHENMFWYRQDPGLGLRLIYFSYDVKMKEKGDIPEGYSVSREKKERFSLILESASTNQTSMYLCASSSTGDGNTIYFGEGSWLTVV.